This is a list of T cell receptor beta chains from one sample in a study of Graves' ophthalmopathy and Graves' hyperthyroidism. TCRdb fed the multiplex PCR reads into MiXCR, producing one record per CDR3 protein. Among 150,000 to 200,000 distinct CDR3 sequences, around 40% were seen once, and the ten largest hold approximately 9%. Sequencing used peripheral blood. All receptors come from a man aged 30 to 39 with Graves' ophthalmopathy. Both conserved end residues are part of each CDR3. The D gene is left open where the match is weak. Rows give clone size only sometimes, using once, few, many, or a class for an expanded clone.

V	J	D	size	CDR3	DNA
TRBV12-3/TRBV12-4	TRBJ2-2	TRBD1	.	CASSFRDRGGTGELFF	TGTGCCAGCAGTTTCCGGGACAGGGGGGGTACCGGGGAGCTGTTTTTT
TRBV19	TRBJ2-2	.	many	CASRGGASNTGELFF	TGTGCCAGTAGGGGTGGCGCATCGAACACCGGGGAGCTGTTTTTT
TRBV28	TRBJ1-1	.	.	CASSFVVGEAFF	TGTGCCAGCAGTTTCGTGGTGGGTGAAGCTTTCTTT
TRBV7-2	TRBJ1-5	.	many	CASSSILRDQPQHF	TGTGCCAGCAGCTCAATTCTTAGAGATCAGCCCCAGCATTTT
TRBV5-1	TRBJ1-6	.	many	CASSLYRGNSPLHF	TGCGCCAGCAGCTTGTATCGGGGGAATTCACCCCTCCACTTT
TRBV6-1	TRBJ2-6	.	.	CASTDSGANVLTF	TGTGCCAGCACCGACTCTGGGGCCAACGTCCTGACTTTC
TRBV6-1	TRBJ2-7	TRBD2	.	CASSEAGAGGFREQYF	TGTGCCAGCAGTGAAGCGGGGGCGGGAGGATTCCGCGAGCAGTACTTC
TRBV6-1	TRBJ2-7	.	.	CASREGEQYF	TGTGCCAGCAGGGAGGGCGAGCAGTACTTC
TRBV7-8	TRBJ1-5	.	many	CASSLDGSNQPQHF	TGTGCCAGCAGCTTAGACGGGAGCAATCAGCCCCAGCATTTT
TRBV20-1	TRBJ1-5	TRBD1	many	CSAPGQGGNNQPQHF	TGCAGTGCTCCCGGGCAGGGGGGGAACAATCAGCCCCAGCATTTT
TRBV12-3/TRBV12-4	TRBJ2-7	.	.	CASSMGRERNEQYF	TGTGCCAGCAGTATGGGCCGGGAGCGTAACGAGCAGTACTTC
TRBV11-2	TRBJ2-2	TRBD1	.	CASSLPWTGQAGELFF	TGTGCCAGCAGCTTACCCTGGACAGGGCAGGCCGGGGAGCTGTTTTTT
TRBV6-2/TRBV6-3	TRBJ1-3	.	.	CASIERPGNTIYF	TGTGCCAGCATCGAGAGACCTGGAAACACCATATATTTT
TRBV6-1	TRBJ2-5	TRBD1	.	CASRTPTGVVETQYF	TGTGCCAGCAGGACCCCGACAGGGGTAGTTGAGACCCAGTACTTC
TRBV19	TRBJ1-2	.	.	CASSKEDTLNGYTF	TGTGCCAGTAGTAAGGAGGACACCTTGAACGGCTACACCTTC
TRBV6-2/TRBV6-3	TRBJ2-7	TRBD2	many	CASSSTSGRSNEQYF	TGTGCCAGCAGTTCGACTAGCGGGAGGTCCAACGAGCAGTACTTC
TRBV28	TRBJ2-7	.	many	CASSLGGGGTYEQYF	TGTGCCAGCAGTTTGGGCGGAGGGGGGACCTACGAGCAGTACTTC
TRBV6-6	TRBJ2-2	TRBD1	medium-sized	CASRHFTGGHGELFF	TGTGCCAGCAGGCATTTCACAGGGGGACACGGGGAGCTGTTTTTT
TRBV6-2/TRBV6-3	TRBJ1-2	.	many	CASSYAGDGYTF	TGTGCCAGCAGTTACGCAGGGGACGGCTACACCTTC
TRBV18	TRBJ1-2	.	.	CASSPDSNNYGYTF	TGTGCCAGCTCACCGGACAGTAACAACTATGGCTACACCTTC
TRBV27	TRBJ2-7	TRBD2	many	CASSPGTSGHYEQYF	TGTGCCAGCAGTCCCGGGACTAGCGGACACTACGAGCAGTACTTC
TRBV7-8	TRBJ1-1	.	.	CASSIPNRRLGVRTEAFF	TGTGCCAGCAGCATACCTAATCGGCGCCTAGGTGTTAGGACTGAAGCTTTCTTT
TRBV15	TRBJ1-2	.	.	CATSRESGAGFGYTF	TGTGCCACCAGCAGAGAGTCAGGGGCTGGGTTTGGCTACACCTTC
TRBV6-2/TRBV6-3	TRBJ1-3	.	many	CASSYVPEDGNTIYF	TGTGCCAGCAGTTACGTACCCGAGGATGGAAACACCATATATTTT
TRBV11-3	TRBJ2-6	.	many	CASSLVRASGANVLTF	TGTGCCAGCAGCTTAGTAAGAGCTTCTGGGGCCAACGTCCTGACTTTC
TRBV12-3/TRBV12-4	TRBJ1-5	.	many	CASSPGPRGNQPQHF	TGTGCCAGCAGTCCTGGTCCACGAGGAAATCAGCCCCAGCATTTT
TRBV6-1	TRBJ2-5	.	.	CASSHPVQRNQETQYF	TGTGCCAGCAGCCACCCAGTGCAACGGAACCAAGAGACCCAGTACTTC
TRBV12-3/TRBV12-4	TRBJ2-7	TRBD2	many	CASTSTSGSNEQYF	TGTGCCAGCACCTCGACTAGCGGGAGTAATGAGCAGTACTTC
TRBV11-1	TRBJ2-2	TRBD1	.	CASSSGQGAITGELFF	TGTGCCAGCAGCTCCGGACAGGGGGCCATCACCGGGGAGCTGTTTTTT
TRBV15	TRBJ1-6	TRBD1	.	CATSMGRTGNGSPLHF	TGTGCCACCAGCATGGGTAGGACAGGGAATGGTTCACCCCTCCACTTT
TRBV29-1	TRBJ1-1	.	.	CSVEDPGRRGAFF	TGCAGCGTTGAAGATCCGGGTCGGAGGGGAGCTTTCTTT
TRBV9	TRBJ2-2	TRBD2	many	CASSPSGSRQTGELFF	TGTGCCAGCAGCCCAAGCGGGAGTCGCCAAACCGGGGAGCTGTTTTTT
TRBV12-3/TRBV12-4	TRBJ1-5	.	.	CASCLKGNQPQHF	TGTGCCAGCTGTCTCAAGGGCAATCAGCCCCAGCATTTT
TRBV6-2/TRBV6-3	TRBJ2-7	TRBD1	many	CASKRSLGTGQGTYEQYF	TGTGCCAGCAAAAGGTCCCTTGGGACAGGACAAGGGACCTACGAGCAGTACTTC
TRBV5-4	TRBJ1-2	.	many	CASSLVQDYGYTF	TGTGCCAGCAGCTTGGTACAAGACTATGGCTACACCTTC
TRBV28	TRBJ2-7	.	.	CASSSPSNSYEQYF	TGTGCCAGCAGTTCCCCCTCCAACTCCTACGAGCAGTACTTC
TRBV11-2	TRBJ1-5	TRBD1	many	CASSSKNRGSNQPQHF	TGTGCCAGCAGCTCCAAGAACAGGGGAAGCAATCAGCCCCAGCATTTT
TRBV6-1	TRBJ2-7	TRBD2	.	CASSEALSGRSEQYF	TGTGCCAGCAGTGAAGCGCTTAGCGGGAGATCCGAGCAGTACTTC
TRBV28	TRBJ1-1	.	.	CASRTPGQNTEAFF	TGTGCCAGCAGGACCCCGGGACAGAACACTGAAGCTTTCTTT
TRBV11-2	TRBJ1-1	.	many	CASSLGGLNTEAFF	TGTGCCAGCAGCTTAGGGGGGCTGAACACTGAAGCTTTCTTT
TRBV6-5	TRBJ2-7	.	many	CASSPGSGSSYEQYF	TGTGCCAGCAGTCCCGGTTCAGGGAGCTCCTACGAGCAGTACTTC
TRBV2	TRBJ2-5	.	.	CASRLTGTEKETQYF	TGTGCCAGCAGACTCACCGGGACCGAGAAAGAGACCCAGTACTTC
TRBV7-2	TRBJ2-7	TRBD1	.	CASSLRQGTYEQYF	TGTGCCAGCAGCCTAAGACAGGGAACCTACGAGCAGTACTTC
TRBV10-2	TRBJ1-1	.	.	CASSESVQGFGTEAFF	TGCGCCAGCAGTGAGTCAGTACAGGGTTTCGGCACTGAAGCTTTCTTT